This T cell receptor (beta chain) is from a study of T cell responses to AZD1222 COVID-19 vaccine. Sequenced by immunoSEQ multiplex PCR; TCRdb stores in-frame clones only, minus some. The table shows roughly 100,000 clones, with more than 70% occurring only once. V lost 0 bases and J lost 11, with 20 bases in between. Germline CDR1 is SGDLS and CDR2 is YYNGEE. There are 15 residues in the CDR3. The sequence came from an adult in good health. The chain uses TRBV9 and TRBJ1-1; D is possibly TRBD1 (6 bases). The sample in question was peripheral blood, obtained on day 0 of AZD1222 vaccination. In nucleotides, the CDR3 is TGTGCCAGCAGCGTAGGTTCAGAGGGGACATCGTACGCTTTCTTT. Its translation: CASSVGSEGTSYAFF.